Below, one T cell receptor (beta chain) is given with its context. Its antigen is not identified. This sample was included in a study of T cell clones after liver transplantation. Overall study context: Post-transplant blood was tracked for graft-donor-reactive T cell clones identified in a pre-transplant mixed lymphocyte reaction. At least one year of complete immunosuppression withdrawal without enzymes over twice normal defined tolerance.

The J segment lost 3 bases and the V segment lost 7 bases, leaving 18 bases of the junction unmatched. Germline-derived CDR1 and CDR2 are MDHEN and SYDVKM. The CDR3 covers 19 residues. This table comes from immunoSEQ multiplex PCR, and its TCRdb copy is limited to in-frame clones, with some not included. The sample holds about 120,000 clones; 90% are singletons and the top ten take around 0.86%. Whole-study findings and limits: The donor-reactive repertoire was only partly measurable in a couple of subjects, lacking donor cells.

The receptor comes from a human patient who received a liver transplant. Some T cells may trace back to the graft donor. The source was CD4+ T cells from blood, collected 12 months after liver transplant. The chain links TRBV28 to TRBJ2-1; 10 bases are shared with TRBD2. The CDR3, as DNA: TGTGCCAGCACCACAACGGGGCTAGCGGGAGAGGTCGGCTACAATGAGCAGTTCTTC. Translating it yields CASTTTGLAGEVGYNEQFF.